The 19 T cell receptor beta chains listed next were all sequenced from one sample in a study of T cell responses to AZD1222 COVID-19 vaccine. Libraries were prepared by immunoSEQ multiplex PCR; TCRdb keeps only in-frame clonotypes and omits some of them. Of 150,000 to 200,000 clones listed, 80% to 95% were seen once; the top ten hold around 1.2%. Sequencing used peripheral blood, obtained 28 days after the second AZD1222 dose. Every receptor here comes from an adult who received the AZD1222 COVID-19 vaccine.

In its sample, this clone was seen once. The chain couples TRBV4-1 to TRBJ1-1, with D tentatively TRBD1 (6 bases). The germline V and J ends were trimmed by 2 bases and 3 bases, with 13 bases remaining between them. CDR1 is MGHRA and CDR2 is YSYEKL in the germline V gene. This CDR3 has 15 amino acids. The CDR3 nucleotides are TGCGCCAGCAGCCAAACAGGGTCGTGGGACACTGAAGCTTTCTTT. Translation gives CASSQTGSWDTEAFF.

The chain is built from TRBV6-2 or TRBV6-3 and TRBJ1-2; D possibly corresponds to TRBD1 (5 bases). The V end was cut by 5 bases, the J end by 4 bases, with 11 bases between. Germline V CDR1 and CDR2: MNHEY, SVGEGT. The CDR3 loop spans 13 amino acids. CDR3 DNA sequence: TGTGCCAGCAGTCAAGGGGTTTCCTATGGCTACACCTTC. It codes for CASSQGVSYGYTF.

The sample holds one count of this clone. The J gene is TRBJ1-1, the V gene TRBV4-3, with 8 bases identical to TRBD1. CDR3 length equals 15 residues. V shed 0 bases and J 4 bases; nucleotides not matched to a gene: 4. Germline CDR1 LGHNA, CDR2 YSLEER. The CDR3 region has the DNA TGCGCCAGCAGCCAAGATTCAGGGGGCTTCACTGAAGCTTTCTTT. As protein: CASSQDSGGFTEAFF.

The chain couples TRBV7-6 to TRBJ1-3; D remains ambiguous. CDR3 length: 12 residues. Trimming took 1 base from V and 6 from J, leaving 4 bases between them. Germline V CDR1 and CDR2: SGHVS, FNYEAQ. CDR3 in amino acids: CASSLEENTIYF. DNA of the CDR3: TGTGCCAGCAGCTTAGAGGAAAACACCATATATTTT.

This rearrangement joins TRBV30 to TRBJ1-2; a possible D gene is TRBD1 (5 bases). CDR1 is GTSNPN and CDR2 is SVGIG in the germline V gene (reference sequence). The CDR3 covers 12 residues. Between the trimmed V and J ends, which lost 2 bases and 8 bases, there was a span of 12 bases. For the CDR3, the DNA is TGTGCCTGGAGTCAATGGGGCTGGGGCTACACCTTC. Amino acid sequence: CAWSQWGWGYTF.

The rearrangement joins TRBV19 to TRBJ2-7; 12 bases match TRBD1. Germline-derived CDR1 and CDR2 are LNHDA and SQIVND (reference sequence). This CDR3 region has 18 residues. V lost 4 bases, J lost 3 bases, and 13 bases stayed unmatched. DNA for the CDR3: TGTGCCAGTAGTACCCACAGCCCCGGGACAGGGGGCTTCTACGAGCAGTACTTC. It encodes CASSTHSPGTGGFYEQYF.

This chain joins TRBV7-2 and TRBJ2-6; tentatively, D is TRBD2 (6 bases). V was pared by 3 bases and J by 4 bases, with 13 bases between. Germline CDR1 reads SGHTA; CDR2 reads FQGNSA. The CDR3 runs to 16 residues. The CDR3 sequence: CASSFRGTGGANVLTF. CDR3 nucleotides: TGTGCCAGCAGCTTTCGGGGGACGGGCGGGGCCAACGTCCTGACTTTC.

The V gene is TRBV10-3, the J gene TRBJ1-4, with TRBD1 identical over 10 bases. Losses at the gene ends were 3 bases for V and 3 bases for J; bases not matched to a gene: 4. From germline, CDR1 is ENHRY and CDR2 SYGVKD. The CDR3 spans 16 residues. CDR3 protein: CAISDPDRGPNEKLFF. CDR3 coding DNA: TGTGCCATCAGTGACCCCGACAGGGGGCCTAATGAAAAACTGTTTTTT.

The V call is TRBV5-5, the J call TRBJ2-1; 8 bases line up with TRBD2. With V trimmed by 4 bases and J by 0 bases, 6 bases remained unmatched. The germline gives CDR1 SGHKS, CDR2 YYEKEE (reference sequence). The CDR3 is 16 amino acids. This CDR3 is CASSPLAGGSYNEQFF. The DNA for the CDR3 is TGTGCCAGCAGCCCCCTCGCGGGGGGCTCCTACAATGAGCAGTTCTTC.

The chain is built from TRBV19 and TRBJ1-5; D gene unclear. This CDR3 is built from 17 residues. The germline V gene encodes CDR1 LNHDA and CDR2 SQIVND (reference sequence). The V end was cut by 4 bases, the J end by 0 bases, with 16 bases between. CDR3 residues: CASSSFLWQYSNQPQHF. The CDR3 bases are TGTGCCAGTAGTAGTTTTCTTTGGCAATATAGCAATCAGCCCCAGCATTTT.

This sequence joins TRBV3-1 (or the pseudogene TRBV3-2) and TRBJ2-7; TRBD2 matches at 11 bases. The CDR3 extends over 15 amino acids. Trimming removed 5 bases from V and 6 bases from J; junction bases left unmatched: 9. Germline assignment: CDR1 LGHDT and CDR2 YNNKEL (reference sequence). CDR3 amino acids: CASSRGTSGLGEQYF. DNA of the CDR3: TGTGCCAGCAGCAGAGGGACTAGCGGACTAGGCGAGCAGTACTTC.

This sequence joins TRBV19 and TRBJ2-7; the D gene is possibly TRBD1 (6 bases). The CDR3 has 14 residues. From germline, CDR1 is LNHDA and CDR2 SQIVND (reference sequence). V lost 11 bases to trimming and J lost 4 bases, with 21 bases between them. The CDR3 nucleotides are TGTGCCCGCCCGGACAGCCAAATGGGGTACGAGCAGTACTTC. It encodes CARPDSQMGYEQYF.

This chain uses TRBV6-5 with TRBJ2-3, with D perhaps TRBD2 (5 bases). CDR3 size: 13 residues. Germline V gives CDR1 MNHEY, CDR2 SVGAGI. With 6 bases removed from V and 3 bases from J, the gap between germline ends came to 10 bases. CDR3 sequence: CASRQRATDTQYF. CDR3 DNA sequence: TGTGCCAGCAGACAGAGGGCAACAGATACGCAGTATTTT.

The chain's CDR3 is CASTERQGSYGYTF. In nucleotides, the CDR3 is TGTGCCAGCACCGAACGACAGGGGTCCTATGGCTACACCTTC. The rearrangement uses TRBV6-5 and TRBJ1-2; 8 bases match TRBD1. V was clipped by 7 bases and J by 4 bases; unmatched bases: 8. The germline V gene has CDR1 MNHEY and CDR2 SVGAGI. The CDR3 runs to 14 residues.

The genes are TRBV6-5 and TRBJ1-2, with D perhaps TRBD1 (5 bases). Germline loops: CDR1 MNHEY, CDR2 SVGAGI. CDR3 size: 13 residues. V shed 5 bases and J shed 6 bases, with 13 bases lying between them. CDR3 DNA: TGTGCCAGCAGTCCCCAGGGAGTGGATGGCTACACCTTC. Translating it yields CASSPQGVDGYTF.

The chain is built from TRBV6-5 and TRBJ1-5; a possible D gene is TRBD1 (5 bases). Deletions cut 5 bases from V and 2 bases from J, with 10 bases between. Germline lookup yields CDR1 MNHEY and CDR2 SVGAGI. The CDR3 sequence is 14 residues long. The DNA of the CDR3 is TGTGCCAGCAGTCCCACAGGTCGCAATCAGCCCCAGCATTTT. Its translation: CASSPTGRNQPQHF.

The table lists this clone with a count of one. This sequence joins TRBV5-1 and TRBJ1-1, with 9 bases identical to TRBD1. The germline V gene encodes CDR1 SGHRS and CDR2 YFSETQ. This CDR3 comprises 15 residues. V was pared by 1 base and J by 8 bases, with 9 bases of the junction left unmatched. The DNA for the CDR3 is TGCGCCAGCAGCTTGTTTTCGCTCGACAGGGGGGAAGCTTTCTTT. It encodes CASSLFSLDRGEAFF.

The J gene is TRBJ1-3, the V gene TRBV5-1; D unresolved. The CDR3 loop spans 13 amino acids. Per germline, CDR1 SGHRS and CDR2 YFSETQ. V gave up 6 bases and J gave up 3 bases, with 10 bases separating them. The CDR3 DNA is TGCGCCAGCACGGAGGGTTTTGGAAACACCATATATTTT. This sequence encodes CASTEGFGNTIYF.

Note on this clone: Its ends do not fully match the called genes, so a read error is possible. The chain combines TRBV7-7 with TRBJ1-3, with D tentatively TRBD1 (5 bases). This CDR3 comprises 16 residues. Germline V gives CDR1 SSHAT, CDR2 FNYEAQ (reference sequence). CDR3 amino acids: CASSHGQGVDGNTIYF. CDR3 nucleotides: TGTGCTAGCAGCCACGGTCAGGGAGTCGATGGAAACACCATATATTTT.